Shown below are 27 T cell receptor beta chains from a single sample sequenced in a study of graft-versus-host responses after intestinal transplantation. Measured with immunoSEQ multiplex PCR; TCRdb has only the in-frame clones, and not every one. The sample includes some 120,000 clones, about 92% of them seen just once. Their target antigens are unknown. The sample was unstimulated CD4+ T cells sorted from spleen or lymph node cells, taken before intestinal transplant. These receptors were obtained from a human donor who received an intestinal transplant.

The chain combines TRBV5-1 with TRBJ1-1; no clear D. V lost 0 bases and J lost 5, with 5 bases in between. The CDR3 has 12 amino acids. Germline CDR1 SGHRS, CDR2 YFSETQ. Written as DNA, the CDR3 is TGCGCCAGCAGCTTGGATCGGACTGAAGCTTTCTTT. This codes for CASSLDRTEAFF.

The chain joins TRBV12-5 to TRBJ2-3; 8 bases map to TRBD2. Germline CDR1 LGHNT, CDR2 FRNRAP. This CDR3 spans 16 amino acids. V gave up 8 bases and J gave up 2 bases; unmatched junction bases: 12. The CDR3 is CASLGGAGADTDTQYF. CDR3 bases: TGTGCTAGTCTCGGAGGAGCGGGGGCCGACACAGATACGCAGTATTTT.

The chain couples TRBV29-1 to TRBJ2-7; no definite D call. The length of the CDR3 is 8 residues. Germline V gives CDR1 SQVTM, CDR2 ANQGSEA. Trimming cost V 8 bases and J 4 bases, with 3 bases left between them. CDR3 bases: TGCAGCTCGTACGAGCAGTACTTC. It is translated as CSSYEQYF.

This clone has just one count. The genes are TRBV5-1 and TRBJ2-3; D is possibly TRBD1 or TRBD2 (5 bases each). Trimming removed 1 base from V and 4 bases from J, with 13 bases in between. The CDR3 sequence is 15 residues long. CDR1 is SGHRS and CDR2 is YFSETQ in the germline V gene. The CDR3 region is CASSLSQGVSDTQYF. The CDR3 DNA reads TGCGCCAGCAGCTTGTCTCAGGGAGTTTCAGATACGCAGTATTTT.

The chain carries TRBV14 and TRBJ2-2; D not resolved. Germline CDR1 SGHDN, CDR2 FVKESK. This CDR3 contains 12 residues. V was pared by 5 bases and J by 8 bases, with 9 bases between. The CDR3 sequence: CASSRWGGELFF. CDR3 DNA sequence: TGTGCCAGCAGCAGATGGGGAGGGGAGCTGTTTTTT. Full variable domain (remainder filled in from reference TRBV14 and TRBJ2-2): EAGVTQFPSHSVIEKGQTVTLRCDPISGHDNLYWYRRVMGKEIKFLLHFVKESKQDESGMPNNRFLAERTGGTYSTLKVQPAELEDSGVYFCASSRWGGELFFGEGSRLTVL.

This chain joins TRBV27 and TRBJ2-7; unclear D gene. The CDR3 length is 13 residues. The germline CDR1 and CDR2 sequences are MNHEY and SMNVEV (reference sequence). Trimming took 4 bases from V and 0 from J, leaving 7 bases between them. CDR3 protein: CASSWAASYEQYF. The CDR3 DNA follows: TGTGCCAGCAGTTGGGCAGCCTCCTACGAGCAGTACTTC.

The CDR3: CASSLRDWGTSVYNEQFF. The CDR3 nucleotides are TGTGCCAGCAGCCTAAGGGACTGGGGGACTAGCGTCTACAATGAGCAGTTCTTC. This chain links TRBV11-2 with TRBJ2-1; 10 bases match TRBD2. The CDR3 totals 18 residues. V shed 5 bases and J 3 bases; nucleotides not matched to a gene: 13. Germline loops: CDR1 SGHAT, CDR2 FQNNGV. The full variable domain, its missing parts supplied by reference TRBV11-2 and TRBJ2-1, is EAGVAQSPRYKIIEKRQSVAFWCNPISGHATLYWYQQILGQGPKLLIQFQNNGVVDDSQLPKDRFSAERLKGVDSTLKIQPAKLEDSAVYLCASSLRDWGTSVYNEQFFGPGTRLTVL.

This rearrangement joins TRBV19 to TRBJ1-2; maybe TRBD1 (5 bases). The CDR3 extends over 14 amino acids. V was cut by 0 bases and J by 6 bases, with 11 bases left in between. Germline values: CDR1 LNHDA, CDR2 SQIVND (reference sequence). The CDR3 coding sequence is TGTGCCAGTAGTATAGATCAAGGGACGGATGGCTACACCTTC. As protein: CASSIDQGTDGYTF. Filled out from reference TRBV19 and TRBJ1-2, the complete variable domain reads DGGITQSPKYLFRKEGQNVTLSCEQNLNHDAMYWYRQDPGQGLRLIYYSQIVNDFQKGDIAEGYSVSREKKESFPLTVTSAQKNPTAFYLCASSIDQGTDGYTFGSGTRLTVV.

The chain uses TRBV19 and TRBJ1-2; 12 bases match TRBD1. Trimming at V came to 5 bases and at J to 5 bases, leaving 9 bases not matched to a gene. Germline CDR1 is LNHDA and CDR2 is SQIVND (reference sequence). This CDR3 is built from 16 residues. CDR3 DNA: TGTGCCAGTAGTCTCCATCCGGGACAGGGGGCTTATGGCTACACCTTC. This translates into CASSLHPGQGAYGYTF.

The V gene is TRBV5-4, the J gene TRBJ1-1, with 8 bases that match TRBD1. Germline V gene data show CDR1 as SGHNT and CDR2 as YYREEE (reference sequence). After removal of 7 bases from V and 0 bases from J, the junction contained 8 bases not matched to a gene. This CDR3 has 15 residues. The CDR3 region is CASGNRDRMNTEAFF. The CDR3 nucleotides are TGTGCCAGCGGGAACCGGGACAGGATGAACACTGAAGCTTTCTTT.

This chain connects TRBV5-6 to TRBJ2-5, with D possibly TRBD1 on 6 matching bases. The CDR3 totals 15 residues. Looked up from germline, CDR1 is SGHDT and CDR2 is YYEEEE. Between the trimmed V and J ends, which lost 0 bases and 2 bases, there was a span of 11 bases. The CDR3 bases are TGTGCCAGCAGCTTGGGCAGGGGCGAACAAGAGACCCAGTACTTC. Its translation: CASSLGRGEQETQYF.

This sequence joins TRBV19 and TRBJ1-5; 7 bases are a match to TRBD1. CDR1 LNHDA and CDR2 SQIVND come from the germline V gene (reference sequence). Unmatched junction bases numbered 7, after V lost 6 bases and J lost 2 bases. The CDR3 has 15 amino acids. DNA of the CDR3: TGTGCCAGTAGCCTCAGGGGGAGAGGCAATCAGCCCCAGCATTTT. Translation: CASSLRGRGNQPQHF.

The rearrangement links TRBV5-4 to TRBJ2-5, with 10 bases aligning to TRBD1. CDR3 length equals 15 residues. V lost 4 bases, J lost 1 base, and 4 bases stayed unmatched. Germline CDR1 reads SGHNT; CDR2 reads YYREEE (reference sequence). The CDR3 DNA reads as TGTGCCAGCAGCGAAGGGACAGGGGCCCAAGAGACCCAGTACTTC. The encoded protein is CASSEGTGAQETQYF. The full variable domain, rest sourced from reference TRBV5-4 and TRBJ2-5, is ETGVTQSPTHLIKTRGQQVTLRCSSQSGHNTVSWYQQALGQGPQFIFQYYREEENGRGNFPPRFSGLQFPNYSSELNVNALELDDSALYLCASSEGTGAQETQYFGPGTRLLVL.

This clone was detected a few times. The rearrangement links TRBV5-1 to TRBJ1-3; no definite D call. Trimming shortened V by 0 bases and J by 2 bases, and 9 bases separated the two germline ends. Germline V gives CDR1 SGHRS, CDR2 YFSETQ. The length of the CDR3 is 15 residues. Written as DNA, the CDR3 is TGCGCCAGCAGCTTGGAGACCGGGCCTGGAAACACCATATATTTT. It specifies CASSLETGPGNTIYF.

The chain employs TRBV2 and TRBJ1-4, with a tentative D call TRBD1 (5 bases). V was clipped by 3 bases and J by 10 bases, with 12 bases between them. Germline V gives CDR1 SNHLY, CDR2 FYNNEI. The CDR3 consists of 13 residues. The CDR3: CASSEGVRGKLFF. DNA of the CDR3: TGTGCCAGCAGTGAGGGGGTAAGGGGAAAACTGTTTTTT.

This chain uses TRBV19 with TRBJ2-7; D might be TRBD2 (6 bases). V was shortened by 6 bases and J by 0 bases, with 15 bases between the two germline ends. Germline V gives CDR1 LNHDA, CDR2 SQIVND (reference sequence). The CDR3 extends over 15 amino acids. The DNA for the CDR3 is TGTGCCAGTAGCCGACCTGGAGGGGACTCCTACGAGCAGTACTTC. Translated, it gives CASSRPGGDSYEQYF.

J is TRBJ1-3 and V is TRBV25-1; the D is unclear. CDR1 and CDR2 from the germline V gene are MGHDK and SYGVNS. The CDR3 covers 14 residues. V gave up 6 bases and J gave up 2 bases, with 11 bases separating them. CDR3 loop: CASSPPGAGNTIYF. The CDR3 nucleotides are TGTGCCAGCAGCCCCCCTGGCGCTGGAAACACCATATATTTT.

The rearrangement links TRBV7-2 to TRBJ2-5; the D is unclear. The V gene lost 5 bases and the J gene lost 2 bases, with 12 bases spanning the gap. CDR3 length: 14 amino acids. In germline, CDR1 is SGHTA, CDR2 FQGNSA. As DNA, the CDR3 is TGTGCCAGCAGCCCCCGCAGGAGTCAAGAGACCCAGTACTTC. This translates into CASSPRRSQETQYF.

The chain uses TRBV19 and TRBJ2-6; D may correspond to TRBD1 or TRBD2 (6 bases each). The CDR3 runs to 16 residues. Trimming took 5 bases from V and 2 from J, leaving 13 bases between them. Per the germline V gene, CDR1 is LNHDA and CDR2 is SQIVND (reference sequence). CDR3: CASSHQEGAGANVLTF. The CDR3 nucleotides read TGTGCCAGTAGTCACCAGGAGGGGGCTGGGGCCAACGTCCTGACTTTC.

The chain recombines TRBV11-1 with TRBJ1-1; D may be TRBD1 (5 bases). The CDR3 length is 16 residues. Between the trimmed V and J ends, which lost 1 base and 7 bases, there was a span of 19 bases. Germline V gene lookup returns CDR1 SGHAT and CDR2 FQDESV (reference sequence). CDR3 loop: CASSLGAVGLSFEAFF. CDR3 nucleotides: TGTGCCAGCAGCTTAGGGGCCGTGGGACTGAGCTTTGAAGCTTTCTTT.

In DNA, the CDR3 is TGCGCCAGCAGCTGGGGCTCACAAGAGACCCAGTACTTC. This translates into CASSWGSQETQYF. This chain uses TRBV5-1 with TRBJ2-5; possible D gene TRBD1, 5 bases. V was shortened by 3 bases and J by 2 bases, with 8 bases between the two germline ends. The germline V gene encodes CDR1 SGHRS and CDR2 YFSETQ. This CDR3 has 13 residues. The entire variable domain, with the rest obtained from reference TRBV5-1 and TRBJ2-5, is as follows: KAGVTQTPRYLIKTRGQQVTLSCSPISGHRSVSWYQQTPGQGLQFLFEYFSETQRNKGNFPGRFSGRQFSNSRSEMNVSTLELGDSALYLCASSWGSQETQYFGPGTRLLVL.

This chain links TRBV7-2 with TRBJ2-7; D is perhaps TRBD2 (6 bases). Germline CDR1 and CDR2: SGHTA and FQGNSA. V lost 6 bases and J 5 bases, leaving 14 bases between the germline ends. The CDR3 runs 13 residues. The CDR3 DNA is TGTGCCAGCAGGCCCGGGGGTAGCGACGAGCAGTACTTC. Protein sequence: CASRPGGSDEQYF.

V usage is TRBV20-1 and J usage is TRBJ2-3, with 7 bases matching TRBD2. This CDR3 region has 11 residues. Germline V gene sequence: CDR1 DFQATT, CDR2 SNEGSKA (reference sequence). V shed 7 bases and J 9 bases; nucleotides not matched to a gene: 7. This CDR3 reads CSELAGDTQYF. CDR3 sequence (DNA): TGCAGTGAATTAGCGGGCGACACGCAGTATTTT.

The CDR3 region has the DNA TGTGCCAGCAGACATCCGGGCCAGCAAAAAGGTACGCAGTATTTT. This sequence encodes CASRHPGQQKGTQYF. This rearrangement joins TRBV11-2 to TRBJ2-3; no clear D. There are 15 residues in the CDR3. The germline gives CDR1 SGHAT, CDR2 FQNNGV. The V and J ends lost 6 bases and 8 bases respectively, with 21 bases between them.

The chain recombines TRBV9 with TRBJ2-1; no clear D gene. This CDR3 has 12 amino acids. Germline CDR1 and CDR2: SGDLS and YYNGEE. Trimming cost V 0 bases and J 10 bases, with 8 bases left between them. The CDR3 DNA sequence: TGTGCCAGCAGCGTAGGGATTGGGGAGCAGTTCTTC. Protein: CASSVGIGEQFF. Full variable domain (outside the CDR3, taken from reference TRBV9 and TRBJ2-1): DSGVTQTPKHLITATGQRVTLRCSPRSGDLSVYWYQQSLDQGLQFLIQYYNGEERAKGNILERFSAQQFPDLHSELNLSSLELGDSALYFCASSVGIGEQFFGPGTRLTVL.

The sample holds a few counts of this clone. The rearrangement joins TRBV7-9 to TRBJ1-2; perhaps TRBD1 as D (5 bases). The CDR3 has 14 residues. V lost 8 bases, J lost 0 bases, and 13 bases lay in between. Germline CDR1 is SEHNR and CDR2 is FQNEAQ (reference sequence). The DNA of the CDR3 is TGTGCCAGCCGGCCGGGGGGGGCTAACTATGGCTACACCTTC. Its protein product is CASRPGGANYGYTF.

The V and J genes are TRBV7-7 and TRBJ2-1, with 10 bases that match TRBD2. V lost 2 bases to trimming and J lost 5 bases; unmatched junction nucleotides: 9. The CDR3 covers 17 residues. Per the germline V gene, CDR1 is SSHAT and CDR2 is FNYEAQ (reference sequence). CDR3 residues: CASSLRLGLASNNEQFF. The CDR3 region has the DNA TGTGCCAGCAGCTTAAGGCTGGGACTAGCGAGCAACAATGAGCAGTTCTTC.